The rows below give T cell receptor beta chains drawn from one sample of a study of T-cell reconstitution after alpha-beta-depleted transplantation in children. MiXCR, run by TCRdb on the PCR reads, gives a single entry per CDR3 protein. The profile covers about 980,000 distinct CDR3 sequences, with around 30% appearing a single time and approximately 30% taken by the ten largest. Sequences were derived from PBMCs, mostly from graft donor cells, sampled 360 days after TCRalphabeta/CD19-depleted stem cell transplant. The receptors here all came from a boy in the first two years of life who had a stem cell transplant for SCID, so the T cells may come from the graft donor. Both conserved end residues are part of each CDR3.

>TRBJ2-1|TRBV11-2
CASSSDRGNEQFF
>TRBJ2-1|TRBV4-3
CASSQGAGGVYNEQFF
>TRBJ2-3|TRBV18
CATKGAQGETGADTQYF
>TRBJ2-1|TRBV11-3
CASSLDRNNEQFF
>TRBJ2-7|TRBV4-1
CASSQDFQGSSRYEQYF
>TRBJ1-2|TRBV20-1
CSARDIEGYGYTF
>TRBJ2-1|TRBV12-3/TRBV12-4
CASSFKGTSGARQFF
>TRBJ1-1|TRBV6-5
CASSFPGEGHTEAFF
>TRBJ2-1|TRBV4-3
CASSQDFRGGARDNEQFF
>TRBJ1-2|TRBV25-1
CASSDYGQGFGYGYTF
>TRBJ2-1|TRBV9
CASSPFPQPYNEQFF
>TRBJ2-2|TRBV5-1
CASSRPITGELFF
>TRBJ2-3|TRBV12-3/TRBV12-4
CASSPPGGGDTQYF
>TRBJ2-3|TRBV20-1
CSAAGASTDTQYF
>TRBJ2-1|TRBV7-2
CASSLGGSTTYNEQFF
>TRBJ2-2|TRBV7-7
CASSGSGGVAGELFF
>TRBJ1-1|TRBV12-5
CASGLVRQGGSMNTEAFF
>TRBJ2-5|TRBV20-1
CSARAGGGGETQYF
>TRBJ2-1|TRBV2
CASRRRGGLLDNNEQFF
>TRBJ2-2|TRBV6-5
CASSYSGGNTGELFF
>TRBJ2-7|TRBV12-3/TRBV12-4
CASSLHGTGVVEQYF
>TRBJ1-5|TRBV6-5
CASSSRQYNQPQHF
>TRBJ2-7|TRBV13
CASSSPGQAWGPSYEQYF
>TRBJ1-6|TRBV4-2
CASSQRTGRWNSPLHF
>TRBJ2-5|TRBV5-1
CASSFGSGFQETQYF
>TRBJ2-7|TRBV4-1
CASSPTIWSSYEQYF
>TRBJ2-7|TRBV25-1
CASREGGLGAYEQYF
>TRBJ2-1|TRBV9
CASSVIPGLALNEQFF
>TRBJ2-7|TRBV7-2
CASSLGSLAGGREQYF